This T cell receptor beta chain was observed in a study of blood T cell repertoires in COVID-19. Study-level information: Sites in the United States, Italy and Spain provided acute and convalescent COVID-19 samples. PBMCs, B-cell-depleted T cells, or T cells were the source of the cDNA or gDNA that made up the material.

Clones were sequenced by immunoSEQ multiplex PCR, and TCRdb holds only the in-frame ones, with some missing. The sample lists 350,000 to 550,000 clones, around nine tenths seen once, with 4.3% in the top ten. From germline, CDR1 is MDHEN and CDR2 SYDVKM. The ends were cut back, 5 bases at V and 2 bases at J, with 6 bases in the middle. This CDR3 comprises 12 residues. Source material: peripheral blood. The source of this sequence is a woman in her 30s with acute or convalescent COVID-19. The chain links TRBV28 to TRBJ1-2; D is undetermined. The CDR3 DNA follows: TGTGCCAGCAGTCAACTAAACTATGGCTACACCTTC. Amino acid sequence: CASSQLNYGYTF.